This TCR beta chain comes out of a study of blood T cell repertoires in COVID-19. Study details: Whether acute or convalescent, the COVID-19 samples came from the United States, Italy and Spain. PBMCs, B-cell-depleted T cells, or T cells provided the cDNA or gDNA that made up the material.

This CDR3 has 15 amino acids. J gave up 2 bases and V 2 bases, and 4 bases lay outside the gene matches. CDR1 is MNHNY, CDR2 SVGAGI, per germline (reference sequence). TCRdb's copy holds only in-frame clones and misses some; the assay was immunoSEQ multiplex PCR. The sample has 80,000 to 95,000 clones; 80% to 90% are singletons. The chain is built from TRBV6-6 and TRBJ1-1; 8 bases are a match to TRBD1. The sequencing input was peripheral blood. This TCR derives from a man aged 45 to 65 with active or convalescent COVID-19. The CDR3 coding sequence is TGTGCCAGCAGTTACGGCGGACAGGGAAACACTGAAGCTTTCTTT. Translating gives CASSYGGQGNTEAFF.